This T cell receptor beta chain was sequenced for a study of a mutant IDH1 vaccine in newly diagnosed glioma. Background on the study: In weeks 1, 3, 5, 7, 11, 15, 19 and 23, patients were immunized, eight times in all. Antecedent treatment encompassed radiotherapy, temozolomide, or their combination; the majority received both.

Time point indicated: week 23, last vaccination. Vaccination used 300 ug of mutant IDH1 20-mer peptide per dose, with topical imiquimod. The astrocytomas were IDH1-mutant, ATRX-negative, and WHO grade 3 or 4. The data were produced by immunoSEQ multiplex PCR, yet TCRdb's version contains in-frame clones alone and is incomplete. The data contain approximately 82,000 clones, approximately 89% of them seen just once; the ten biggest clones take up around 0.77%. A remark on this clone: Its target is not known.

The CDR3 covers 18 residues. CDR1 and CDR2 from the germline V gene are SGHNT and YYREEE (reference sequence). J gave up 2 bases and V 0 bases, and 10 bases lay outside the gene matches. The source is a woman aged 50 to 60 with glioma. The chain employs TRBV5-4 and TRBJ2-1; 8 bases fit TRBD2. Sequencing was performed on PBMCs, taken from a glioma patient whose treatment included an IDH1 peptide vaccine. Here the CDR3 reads CASSLAKFGTRAYNEQFF. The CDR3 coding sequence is TGTGCCAGCAGCTTGGCAAAGTTCGGGACTAGGGCCTACAATGAGCAGTTCTTC. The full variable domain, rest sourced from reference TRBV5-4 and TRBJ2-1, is ETGVTQSPTHLIKTRGQQVTLRCSSQSGHNTVSWYQQALGQGPQFIFQYYREEENGRGNFPPRFSGLQFPNYSSELNVNALELDDSALYLCASSLAKFGTRAYNEQFFGPGTRLTVL.